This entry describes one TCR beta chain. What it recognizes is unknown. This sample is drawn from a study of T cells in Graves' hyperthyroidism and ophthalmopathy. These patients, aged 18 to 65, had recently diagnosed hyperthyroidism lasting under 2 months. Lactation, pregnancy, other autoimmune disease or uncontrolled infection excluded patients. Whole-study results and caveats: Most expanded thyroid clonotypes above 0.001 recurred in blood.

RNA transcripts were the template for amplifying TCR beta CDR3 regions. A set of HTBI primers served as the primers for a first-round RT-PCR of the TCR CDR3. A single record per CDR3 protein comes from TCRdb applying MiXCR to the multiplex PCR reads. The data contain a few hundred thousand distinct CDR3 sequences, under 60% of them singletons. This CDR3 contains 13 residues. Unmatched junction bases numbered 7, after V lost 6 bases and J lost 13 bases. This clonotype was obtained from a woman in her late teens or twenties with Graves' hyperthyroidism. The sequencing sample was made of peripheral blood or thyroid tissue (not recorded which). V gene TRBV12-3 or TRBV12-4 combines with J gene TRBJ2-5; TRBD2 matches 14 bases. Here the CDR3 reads CASSGTSGSLLYF. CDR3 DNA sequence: TGTGCCAGCAGCGGGACTAGCGGGAGTCTTTTGTACTTC.